Listed here are 31 T cell receptor beta chains from one sample, sequenced in a study of T-cell memory formation after mild COVID-19. TCRdb ran MiXCR on the 5' RACE reads and lists one entry per CDR3 protein. Altogether roughly 300,000 distinct CDR3 sequences are present, around 8% being singletons, with the ten largest covering around a fifth. Source material: PBMCs or a T cell subset sorted from them (not recorded which). The source is a man between 18 and 29 years old who had mild COVID-19 (a few samples of this study predate the infection). Cell type and time point are not known.

In its sample, this clonotype was seen a few times. V and J are TRBV28 and TRBJ1-2; tentatively, D is TRBD1 (5 bases). V dropped 4 bases and J dropped 4 bases, with 16 bases sitting between them. The germline V gene encodes CDR1 MDHEN and CDR2 SYDVKM. This CDR3 contains 15 residues. CDR3 residues: CASSSGRGSLYGYTF. The CDR3 bases are TGTGCCAGCAGTTCGGGGCGCGGCAGCCTCTATGGCTACACCTTC.

The V call is TRBV7-9, the J call TRBJ2-7; no firm D call. The germline CDR1 and CDR2 sequences are SEHNR and FQNEAQ (reference sequence). The CDR3 has 12 amino acids. V was trimmed by 4 bases and J by 3 bases, leaving 7 bases between them. DNA for the CDR3: TGTGCCAGCAGCTCCGACTTCTACGAGCAGTACTTC. This gives the protein CASSSDFYEQYF. Together with reference TRBV7-9 and TRBJ2-7, the CDR3 gives the full variable domain: DTGVSQNPRHKITKRGQNVTFRCDPISEHNRLYWYRQTLGQGPEFLTYFQNEAQLEKSRLLSDRFSAERPKGSFSTLEIQRTEQGDSAMYLCASSSDFYEQYFGPGTRLTVT.

Only a few counts were recorded for this clonotype. The rearrangement joins TRBV9 to TRBJ2-7, with D tentatively TRBD1 (5 bases). Germline V gives CDR1 SGDLS, CDR2 YYNGEE. With 4 bases removed from V and 5 bases from J, the gap between germline ends came to 22 bases. The CDR3 length is 16 residues. The CDR3 here is CASSPRKARVVDEQYF. The CDR3 coding sequence is TGTGCCAGCAGCCCCCGGAAGGCCAGGGTGGTCGACGAGCAGTACTTC.

The chain links TRBV19 to TRBJ2-1; TRBD1 matches 10 bases. Trimming took 7 bases from V and 2 from J; bases not matched to a gene: 5. This CDR3 spans 15 amino acids. CDR1 is LNHDA, CDR2 SQIVND, per germline (reference sequence). CDR3 sequence: CASTLGQGAYNEQFF. The CDR3 coding sequence is TGTGCCAGTACCCTAGGACAGGGGGCCTACAATGAGCAGTTCTTC.

The J gene is TRBJ1-2, the V gene TRBV11-2; TRBD1 is a possible D gene (5 bases). This CDR3 has 15 amino acids. V gave up 4 bases and J gave up 4 bases, with 16 bases separating them. Germline V gives CDR1 SGHAT, CDR2 FQNNGV. Written as DNA, the CDR3 is TGTGCCAGCAGCTCCTGGGACGCCGTGGGCTATGGCTACACCTTC. Residues: CASSSWDAVGYGYTF.

This clonotype has only a few counts. The rearrangement uses TRBV3-1 and TRBJ2-1, with no clear D. This CDR3 is 15 amino acids long. Germline-derived CDR1 and CDR2 are LGHDT and YNNKEL (reference sequence). With 1 base removed from V and 0 bases from J, the gap between germline ends came to 7 bases. CDR3 bases: TGTGCCAGCAGCCAAGGGGCTAGCTCCTACAATGAGCAGTTCTTC. Encoded protein: CASSQGASSYNEQFF.

The chain recombines TRBV20-1 with TRBJ2-5; TRBD2 might be the D (6 bases). The V gene's germline CDR1 is DFQATT and CDR2 SNEGSKA (reference sequence). This CDR3 region has 14 residues. Deletions cut 0 bases from V and 4 bases from J, with 12 bases between. The CDR3 DNA follows: TGCAGTGCTAGAGATGCGAGGAGGGGAGAGACCCAGTACTTC. As protein: CSARDARRGETQYF.

In this sample, this clonotype turned up many times. J is TRBJ2-1 and V is TRBV2, with 8 bases matching TRBD2. Germline loops: CDR1 SNHLY, CDR2 FYNNEI. The junction had 6 bases not matched to a gene; V was cut back by 4 bases and J by 4 bases. The CDR3 runs 15 residues. DNA of the CDR3: TGTGCCAGCAGTGCCACAGCGGGGGTATACAATGAGCAGTTCTTC. Amino acids: CASSATAGVYNEQFF.

There are many counts of this clonotype. This rearrangement joins TRBV9 to TRBJ2-2; maybe TRBD2 (5 bases). The CDR3 runs 15 residues. Germline V gene data show CDR1 as SGDLS and CDR2 as YYNGEE. Trimming stripped 0 bases from V and 0 bases from J, with 6 bases between. CDR3 in DNA: TGTGCCAGCAGCGTAGCGGGGACGAACACCGGGGAGCTGTTTTTT. This translates into CASSVAGTNTGELFF.

This clonotype has ten or more counts. The J gene is TRBJ2-2, the V gene TRBV9, with no clear D. Germline CDR1 reads SGDLS; CDR2 reads YYNGEE. V was cut by 0 bases and J by 1 base, with 7 bases left in between. The CDR3 has 15 residues. The CDR3 spells CASSVAKGNTGELFF. CDR3 nucleotides: TGTGCCAGCAGCGTAGCCAAGGGGAACACCGGGGAGCTGTTTTTT.

Comment on this clonotype: This may come from a read error, since a much larger clone is one base off. The rearrangement links TRBV5-6 to TRBJ1-2, with a possible D match to TRBD1 (6 bases). The CDR3 loop spans 13 amino acids. Germline V gene data show CDR1 as SGHDT and CDR2 as YYEEEE. The CDR3 DNA reads as TGTGCCAGCAGCTCAGGACAGTACTATGGCTACAGCTTC. It translates to CASSSGQYYGYSF.

This chain connects TRBV5-1 to TRBJ2-5; D uncertain. Germline values: CDR1 SGHRS, CDR2 YFSETQ. The V and J ends lost 4 bases and 5 bases respectively, with 12 bases between them. The CDR3 consists of 13 residues. Here the CDR3 reads CASSVTSQETQYF. The CDR3 DNA reads as TGCGCCAGCAGCGTGACATCCCAGGAGACCCAGTACTTC.

The rearrangement joins TRBV6-5 to TRBJ1-5; D might be TRBD1 (5 bases). V was pared by 2 bases and J by 0 bases, with 14 bases between. The CDR3 runs 17 residues. Germline CDR1 MNHEY, CDR2 SVGAGI. The CDR3 sequence is CASSYRVGGYSNQPQHF. CDR3 nucleotide sequence: TGTGCCAGCAGTTACCGAGTGGGGGGATATAGCAATCAGCCCCAGCATTTT.

In its sample, this clonotype was seen a few times. V gene TRBV6-2 or TRBV6-3 combines with J gene TRBJ1-2, with TRBD1 matching 12 bases. Germline values: CDR1 MNHEY, CDR2 SVGEGT. This CDR3 contains 16 residues. After removal of 0 bases from V and 4 bases from J, the junction contained 3 bases not matched to a gene. The CDR3 region is CASSYSGQGASYGYTF. In DNA form, the CDR3 reads TGTGCCAGCAGTTACTCGGGACAGGGGGCGAGCTATGGCTACACCTTC.

The chain recombines TRBV4-3 with TRBJ2-3; perhaps D is TRBD1 or TRBD2 (5 bases each). The CDR3 covers 16 residues. V lost 2 bases and J 6 bases, leaving 18 bases between the germline ends. The germline V gene has CDR1 LGHNA and CDR2 YSLEER. The CDR3 loop reads CASSQSLSGRVDTQYF. The CDR3 DNA reads as TGCGCCAGCAGCCAATCCTTGTCAGGGCGGGTGGATACGCAGTATTTT.

V and J are TRBV5-1 and TRBJ2-2; D could derive from TRBD1 or TRBD2 (5 bases each). The ends were cut back, 0 bases at V and 6 bases at J, with 9 bases in the middle. CDR3 length: 14 amino acids. From germline, CDR1 is SGHRS and CDR2 YFSETQ. CDR3 amino acids: CASSLGQRAGELFF. The CDR3 DNA sequence: TGCGCCAGCAGCTTGGGACAGAGGGCCGGGGAGCTGTTTTTT.

This clonotype was counted a few times. The CDR3 loop reads CATSRSSGGGGVYGYTF. In DNA form, the CDR3 reads TGTGCCACCAGCAGATCCTCCGGAGGGGGAGGTGTCTATGGCTACACCTTC. J is TRBJ1-2 and V is TRBV15; TRBD1 is a possible D gene (6 bases). CDR1 is LNHNV, CDR2 YYDKDF, per germline (reference sequence). V was shortened by 2 bases and J by 4 bases, with 20 bases between the two germline ends. The CDR3 extends over 17 amino acids.

This clonotype was detected only a few times. The chain links TRBV5-1 to TRBJ2-3; TRBD2 might be the D (6 bases). V lost 4 bases and J 2 bases, leaving 11 bases between the germline ends. Germline CDR1 is SGHRS and CDR2 is YFSETQ. The CDR3 consists of 14 residues. In DNA, the CDR3 is TGCGCCAGCAGCCCTGGCGGGGACACAGATACGCAGTATTTT. Protein: CASSPGGDTDTQYF.

The genes are TRBV20-1 and TRBJ2-7; D possibly corresponds to TRBD1 (6 bases). The length of the CDR3 is 14 residues. The V end lost 3 bases, the J end lost 2 bases, and 14 bases lay between the germline ends. Germline V lookup: CDR1 DFQATT, CDR2 SNEGSKA (reference sequence). CDR3 sequence reads: CSASGRDKPYEQYF. The CDR3 DNA reads as TGCAGTGCTAGTGGACGGGACAAGCCCTACGAGCAGTACTTC.

This clonotype was counted between two and nine times. The gene calls are TRBV6-2 or TRBV6-3 and TRBJ2-1; 8 nucleotides line up with TRBD2. In germline, CDR1 is MNHEY, CDR2 SVGEGT. The CDR3 runs to 16 residues. With 6 bases clipped from V and 8 bases from J, the junction kept 15 bases outside the gene matches. The CDR3 here is CASRASGAGGVYEQFF. The CDR3 DNA sequence: TGTGCCAGCAGGGCCTCTGGGGCGGGGGGAGTTTATGAGCAGTTCTTC.

This clonotype was observed a few times. The rearrangement joins TRBV21-1 to TRBJ2-3; whether TRBD2, the table's D call, matches the DNA was not checked. TRBV21-1 is assigned pseudogene status. The CDR3 runs to 16 residues. CDR3 amino acids: CASTPWAGGGTDTQYF. Written as DNA, the CDR3 is TGTGCCAGCACCCCCTGGGCGGGAGGAGGCACAGATACGCAGTATTTT.

This clonotype was picked up many times. The rearrangement links TRBV20-1 to TRBJ1-1; D is unclear. The CDR3 is made up of 12 amino acids. The V end lost 3 bases, the J end lost 4 bases, and 9 bases lay between the germline ends. The germline gives CDR1 DFQATT, CDR2 SNEGSKA (reference sequence). The CDR3 DNA reads TGCAGTGCTAGCATAATAGGCACTGAAGCTTTCTTT. Translated, it gives CSASIIGTEAFF.

Many counts were recorded for this clonotype. The V call is TRBV4-1, the J call TRBJ2-7; 8 bases align to TRBD1. The length of the CDR3 is 12 residues. Germline CDR1 and CDR2: MGHRA and YSYEKL. J gave up 7 bases and V 4 bases, and 3 bases lay outside the gene matches. In DNA, the CDR3 is TGCGCCAGCAGCCGAACAGGGGGTGAGCAGTACTTC. This sequence encodes CASSRTGGEQYF.

V and J are TRBV7-3 and TRBJ2-1, with 7 bases identical to TRBD2. The CDR3 extends over 12 amino acids. Unmatched junction bases numbered 1, after V lost 1 base and J lost 10 bases. CDR1 is SGHTA, CDR2 FQGTGA, per germline. CDR3 region: CASSLRGGEQFF. The DNA for the CDR3 is TGTGCCAGCAGCTTAAGGGGAGGGGAGCAGTTCTTC.

The chain is built from TRBV7-6 and TRBJ2-3; tentatively, D is TRBD2 (5 bases). Between the trimmed V and J ends, which lost 4 bases and 3 bases, there was a span of 11 bases. Looked up from germline, CDR1 is SGHVS and CDR2 is FNYEAQ. CDR3 size: 14 residues. In DNA form, the CDR3 reads TGTGCCAGCAGCTCCGACCCGGGGACAGATACGCAGTATTTT. This sequence encodes CASSSDPGTDTQYF. The full variable domain, rest sourced from reference TRBV7-6 and TRBJ2-3, is GAGVSQSPRYKVTKRGQDVALRCDPISGHVSLYWYRQALGQGPEFLTYFNYEAQQDKSGLPNDRFSAERPEGSISTLTIQRTEQRDSAMYRCASSSDPGTDTQYFGPGTRLTVL.

This rearrangement joins TRBV2 to TRBJ2-5, with TRBD2 matching over 10 bases. The CDR3 has 15 residues. The germline gives CDR1 SNHLY, CDR2 FYNNEI. Trimming took 3 bases from V and 2 from J; bases not matched to a gene: 3. The CDR3 DNA reads as TGTGCCAGCAGTGAGGGACTAGCGCGGCAAGAGACCCAGTACTTC. Amino acid sequence: CASSEGLARQETQYF.

The CDR3 DNA reads as TGTGCCAGCAGTCCACGGCAGGGAAGTTATAGCAATCAGCCCCAGCATTTT. As protein: CASSPRQGSYSNQPQHF. The rearrangement joins TRBV6-5 to TRBJ1-5; possibly TRBD1 for D (5 bases). Germline CDR1 reads MNHEY; CDR2 reads SVGAGI. Trimming cost V 5 bases and J 0 bases, with 17 bases left between them. There are 17 residues in the CDR3.

This sequence joins TRBV20-1 and TRBJ2-1; D is uncertain. V lost 0 bases and J lost 7, with 7 bases in between. In germline, CDR1 is DFQATT, CDR2 SNEGSKA (reference sequence). There are 12 residues in the CDR3. The CDR3 loop is CSARDQGNEQFF. For the CDR3, the DNA is TGCAGTGCTAGAGATCAAGGAAATGAGCAGTTCTTC.

This clonotype was recorded many times. The CDR3 DNA reads as TGCGCCAGCAGCCGAACGGCCAAAGATACGCAGTATTTT. It codes for CASSRTAKDTQYF. The genes are TRBV5-1 and TRBJ2-3; D is ambiguous. The V gene's germline CDR1 is SGHRS and CDR2 YFSETQ. The CDR3 loop spans 13 amino acids. Trimming shortened V by 4 bases and J by 5 bases, and 11 bases separated the two germline ends.

This clonotype turned up a few times. The gene calls are TRBV11-2 and TRBJ2-7, with D perhaps matching TRBD2 (6 bases). Trimming took off 2 bases at V and 9 bases at J, with 11 bases between the two ends. Germline CDR1 is SGHAT and CDR2 is FQNNGV. The CDR3 covers 12 residues. Here the CDR3 DNA reads TGTGCCAGCAGCTTAAGCGGGCATTCGCAGTACGTC. It translates to CASSLSGHSQYV.

This clonotype was found a few times. The J gene is TRBJ2-5, the V gene TRBV20-1; 15 bases fit TRBD2. The CDR3 runs to 16 residues. CDR1 is DFQATT, CDR2 SNEGSKA, per germline (reference sequence). J lost 5 bases, V lost 4 bases, and 8 bases had no gene match. The chain's CDR3 is CSATRTSGGARETQYF. The CDR3 DNA follows: TGCAGTGCTACACGGACTAGCGGGGGGGCCCGTGAGACCCAGTACTTC.